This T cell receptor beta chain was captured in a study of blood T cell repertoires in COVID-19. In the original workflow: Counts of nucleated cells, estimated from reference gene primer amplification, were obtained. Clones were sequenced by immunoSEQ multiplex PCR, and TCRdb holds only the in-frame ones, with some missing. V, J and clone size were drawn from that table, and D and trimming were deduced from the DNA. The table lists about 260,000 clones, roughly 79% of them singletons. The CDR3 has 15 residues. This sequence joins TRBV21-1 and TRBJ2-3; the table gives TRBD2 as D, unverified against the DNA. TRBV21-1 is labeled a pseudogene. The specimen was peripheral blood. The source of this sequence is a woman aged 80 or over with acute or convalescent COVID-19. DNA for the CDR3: TGTGCCAGCAGGGTACGTAGCGGGGCCCCAGATACGCAGTATTTT. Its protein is CASRVRSGAPDTQYF.